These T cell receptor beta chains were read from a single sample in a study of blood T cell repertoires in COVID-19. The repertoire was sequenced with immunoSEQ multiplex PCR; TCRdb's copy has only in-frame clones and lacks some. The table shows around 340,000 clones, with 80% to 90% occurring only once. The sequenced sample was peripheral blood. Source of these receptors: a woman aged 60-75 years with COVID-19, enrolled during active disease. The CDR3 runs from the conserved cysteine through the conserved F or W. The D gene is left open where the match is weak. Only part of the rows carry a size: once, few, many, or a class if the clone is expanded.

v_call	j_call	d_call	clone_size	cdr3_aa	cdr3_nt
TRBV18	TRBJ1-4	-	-	CASSPHLGLLNEKLFF	TGTGCCAGCTCACCACATTTGGGACTTCTTAATGAAAAACTGTTTTTT
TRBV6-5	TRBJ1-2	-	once	CASSYGARQGRRKYF	TGTGCCAGCAGTTACGGAGCTAGGCAGGGTAGAAGGAAGTACTTC
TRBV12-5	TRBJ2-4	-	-	CASGLGPSAKNIQYF	TGTGCTAGTGGTTTGGGCCCTAGCGCCAAAAACATTCAGTACTTC
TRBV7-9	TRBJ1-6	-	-	CASSPDSPLHF	TGTGCCAGCAGCCCAGATTCACCCCTCCACTTT
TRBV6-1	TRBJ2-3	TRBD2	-	CASSETSGGASSTDTQYF	TGTGCCAGCAGTGAAACTAGCGGGGGGGCCTCTAGCACAGATACGCAGTATTTT
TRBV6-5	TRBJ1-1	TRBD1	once	CASSYKGQPNTEAFF	TGTGCCAGCAGTTACAAGGGACAGCCGAACACTGAAGCTTTCTTT
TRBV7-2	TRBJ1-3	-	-	CASSLVGAGGNTIYF	TGTGCCAGCAGCTTGGTGGGGGCGGGTGGAAACACCATATATTTT
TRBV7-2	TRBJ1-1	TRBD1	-	CASWRGRPNTEAFF	TGTGCCAGCTGGAGGGGGCGACCGAACACTGAAGCTTTCTTT
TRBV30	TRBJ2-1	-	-	CAWSTVSRASGQFF	TGTGCCTGGAGCACCGTAAGCAGGGCCTCAGGTCAGTTCTTC
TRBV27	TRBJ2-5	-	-	CASRGLKETQYF	TGTGCCAGCAGGGGACTTAAAGAGACCCAGTACTTC
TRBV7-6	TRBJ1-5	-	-	CASSFLQGEKHF	TGTGCCAGCAGCTTTTTACAGGGCGAGAAGCATTTT
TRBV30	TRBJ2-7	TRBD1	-	CAWSPDRAPYGQYF	TGTGCCTGGAGCCCTGACAGGGCCCCCTACGGGCAGTACTTC
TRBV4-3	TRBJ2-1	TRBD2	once	CASSQDRAGGLGYNEQFF	TGCGCCAGCAGCCAAGACCGAGCGGGGGGGCTCGGCTACAATGAGCAGTTCTTC
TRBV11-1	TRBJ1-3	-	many	CASSLAAGNSGNTIYF	TGTGCCAGCAGCCTAGCAGCAGGGAACTCTGGAAACACCATATATTTT
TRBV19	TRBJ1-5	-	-	CASSILGAGNQPQHF	TGTGCCAGTAGTATATTGGGAGCGGGGAATCAGCCCCAGCATTTT
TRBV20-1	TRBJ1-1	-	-	CSGGNTEAFF	TGCAGTGGAGGGAACACTGAAGCTTTCTTT
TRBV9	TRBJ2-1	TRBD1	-	CASSVYGQAHNEQFF	TGTGCCAGCAGCGTATACGGACAGGCCCACAATGAGCAGTTCTTC
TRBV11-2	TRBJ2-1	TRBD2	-	CASSFNWGGASYNEQFF	TGTGCCAGCAGCTTCAACTGGGGGGGTGCATCCTACAATGAGCAGTTCTTC
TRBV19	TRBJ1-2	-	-	CASSSTGRVDYGYTF	TGTGCCAGTAGTTCCACCGGCAGGGTTGACTATGGCTACACCTTC
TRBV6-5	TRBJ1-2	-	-	CASYNGYGYTF	TGTGCCAGTTATAACGGCTATGGCTACACCTTC
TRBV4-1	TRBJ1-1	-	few	CASSQPRTAGTEAFF	TGCGCCAGCAGCCAACCGAGGACAGCGGGAACTGAAGCTTTCTTT
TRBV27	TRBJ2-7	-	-	CASSLDGAGSYEQYF	TGTGCCAGCAGTTTGGATGGGGCAGGATCCTACGAGCAGTACTTC
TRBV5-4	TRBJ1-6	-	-	CASSLTYPNSPLHF	TGTGCCAGCAGCTTGACCTACCCTAATTCACCCCTCCACTTT
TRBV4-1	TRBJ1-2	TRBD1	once	CASSQWGQGDGYTF	TGCGCCAGCAGCCAATGGGGACAGGGGGATGGCTACACCTTC
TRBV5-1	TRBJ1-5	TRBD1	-	CASSLAPGGRQPQHF	TGCGCCAGCAGCTTGGCCCCAGGGGGCAGACAGCCCCAGCATTTT
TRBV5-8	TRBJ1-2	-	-	CASSLYGVYGYTF	TGTGCCAGCAGCTTGTACGGGGTCTATGGCTACACCTTC
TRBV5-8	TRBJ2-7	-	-	CASGTLPGDNNEQYF	TGTGCCAGCGGGACCCTACCGGGGGATAACAACGAGCAGTACTTC
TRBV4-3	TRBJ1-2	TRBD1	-	CASSQALWDRGSYGYTF	TGCGCCAGCAGCCAAGCTTTGTGGGACAGGGGGTCTTATGGCTACACCTTC
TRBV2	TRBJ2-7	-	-	CASSVLGSEQYF	TGTGCCAGCAGTGTACTAGGATCCGAGCAGTACTTC
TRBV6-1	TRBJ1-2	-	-	CASSEAGKGDYGYTF	TGTGCCAGCAGTGAAGCCGGTAAGGGAGACTATGGCTACACCTTC
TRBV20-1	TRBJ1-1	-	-	CSASVRSEAFF	TGCAGTGCTTCTGTTAGATCTGAAGCTTTCTTT
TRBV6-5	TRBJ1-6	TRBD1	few	CASSYGDRGISSPLHF	TGTGCCAGCAGTTACGGGGACAGGGGTATAAGTTCACCCCTCCACTTT
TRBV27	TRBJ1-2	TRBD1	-	CASSPPGTGDGYTF	TGTGCCAGCAGTCCGCCCGGGACAGGGGACGGCTACACCTTC
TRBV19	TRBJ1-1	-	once	CASSISGNTEAFF	TGTGCCAGTAGTATTTCCGGGAACACTGAAGCTTTCTTT
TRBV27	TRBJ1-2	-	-	CASSLRVNYGYTF	TGTGCCAGCAGTTTACGGGTTAACTATGGCTACACCTTC
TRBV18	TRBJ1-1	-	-	CASSPTVNTEAFF	TGTGCCAGCTCACCGACTGTGAACACTGAAGCTTTCTTT
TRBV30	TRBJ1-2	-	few	CAWSLRYGYTF	TGTGCCTGGAGTCTCCGCTATGGCTACACCTTC
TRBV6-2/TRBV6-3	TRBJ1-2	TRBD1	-	CASSLREGAYGYTF	TGTGCCAGCAGCCTTCGGGAGGGGGCTTATGGCTACACCTTC
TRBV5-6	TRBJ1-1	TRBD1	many	CASSSGTGYTEAFF	TGTGCCAGCAGCTCCGGGACAGGGTACACTGAAGCTTTCTTT
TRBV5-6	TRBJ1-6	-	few	CASSYRQRFNSPLHF	TGTGCCAGCAGCTATAGACAGAGATTTAATTCACCCCTCCACTTT
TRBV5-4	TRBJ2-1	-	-	CASSRDTDSYNEQFF	TGTGCCAGCAGTCGAGACACGGACTCCTACAATGAGCAGTTCTTC
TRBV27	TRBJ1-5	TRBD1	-	CASSASQGEDNQPQHF	TGTGCCAGCAGTGCAAGTCAGGGGGAGGACAATCAGCCCCAGCATTTT
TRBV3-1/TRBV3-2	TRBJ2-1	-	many	CASSHRPGARQDNEQFF	TGTGCCAGCAGCCACCGCCCAGGGGCCCGACAGGACAATGAGCAGTTCTTC
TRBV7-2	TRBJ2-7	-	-	CASARGGTGAYEQYF	TGTGCCAGCGCGCGGGGGGGGACAGGGGCCTACGAGCAGTACTTC
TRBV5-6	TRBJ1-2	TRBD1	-	CASSRQGAGGYGYTF	TGTGCCAGCAGTAGACAGGGGGCGGGAGGCTATGGCTACACCTTC
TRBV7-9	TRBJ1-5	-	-	CASSLGSYQPQHF	TGTGCCAGCAGCTTGGGCAGTTATCAGCCCCAGCATTTT
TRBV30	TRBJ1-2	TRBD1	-	CAWSVRDRGGGYTF	TGTGCCTGGAGTGTTAGGGACAGGGGAGGCGGCTACACCTTC
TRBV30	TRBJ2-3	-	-	CAWSARVSGTSDTQYF	TGTGCCTGGAGTGCCAGGGTTTCGGGCACCAGTGATACGCAGTATTTT
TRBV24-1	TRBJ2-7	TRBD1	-	CATNTSGTASYEQYF	TGTGCCACCAATACCTCCGGGACAGCCTCCTACGAGCAGTACTTC
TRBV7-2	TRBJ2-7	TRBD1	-	CASSFDRASYEQYF	TGTGCCAGCAGTTTTGACAGGGCCTCCTACGAGCAGTACTTC
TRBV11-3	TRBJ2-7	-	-	CASSFSGSYEQYF	TGTGCCAGCAGCTTTAGCGGCTCGTACGAGCAGTACTTC
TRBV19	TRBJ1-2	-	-	CASSIGGNSNYGYTF	TGTGCCAGTAGTATCGGGGGGAATTCTAACTATGGCTACACCTTC
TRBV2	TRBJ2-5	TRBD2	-	CASSTSGVLETQYF	TGTGCCAGCAGTACTAGCGGGGTATTAGAGACCCAGTACTTC